Listed below are T cell receptor beta chains from one sample, sequenced in a study of blood T cells in healthy people across ages. One entry per CDR3 protein results from TCRdb running MiXCR on the 5' RACE reads. The table includes approximately 1.5 million distinct CDR3 sequences, approximately 32% detected once. Material: blood. Receptors originate from a woman aged 25 to 39 in good health. The CDR3 runs from the conserved cysteine through the conserved F or W. The D gene is left open where the match is weak. The size of a clone is reported for some rows only, either as once, few or many, or as a class for expanded clones.

J | D | V | size | CDR3 | DNA
TRBJ1-4 | TRBD1 | TRBV3-1 | NA | CASSLTGGPTNEKLFF | TGTGCCAGCAGCCTAACAGGGGGCCCAACTAATGAAAAACTGTTTTTT
TRBJ2-5 | NA | TRBV7-9 | few | CASRKDGALGEQYF | TGTGCCAGCAGAAAAGATGGGGCTCTGGGTGAGCAGTACTTC
TRBJ2-5 | TRBD1 | TRBV4-2 | NA | CASTRDSFFETQYF | TGTGCCAGCACCCGGGACAGTTTCTTCGAGACCCAGTACTTC
TRBJ2-1 | NA | TRBV27 | NA | CASSLSPPRKYEQFF | TGTGCCAGCAGTTTATCCCCTCCGCGCAAATATGAGCAGTTCTTC
TRBJ2-2 | TRBD2 | TRBV20-1 | NA | CSARVAGRAAGELFF | TGCAGTGCTAGAGTAGCCGGGAGGGCCGCGGGGGAGCTGTTTTTT
TRBJ2-1 | TRBD2 | TRBV6-1 | NA | CASKGLAGAFSYNERFF | TGTGCCAGCAAGGGACTAGCGGGGGCCTTTAGCTACAATGAGCGGTTCTTC
TRBJ2-7 | TRBD1 | TRBV11-2 | NA | CASSTGDSRYEQYF | TGTGCCAGCAGCACCGGGGACAGTCGCTACGAGCAGTACTTC
TRBJ1-1 | NA | TRBV29-1 | NA | CSVDRFMNTEAFF | TGCAGCGTTGACAGGTTCATGAACACTGAAGCTTTCTTT
TRBJ2-3 | NA | TRBV3-1 | once | CASSSTRGTYTDTQYF | TGTGCCAGCAGCTCTACGCGGGGGACATACACAGATACGCAGTATTTT
TRBJ2-5 | TRBD1 | TRBV20-1 | NA | CSARDLQGDQETQYF | TGCAGTGCTAGAGACCTACAGGGGGACCAAGAGACCCAGTACTTC
TRBJ2-1 | NA | TRBV20-1 | few | CSALEIGGSYNEQFF | TGCAGTGCGCTAGAGATAGGCGGGTCCTACAATGAGCAGTTCTTC
TRBJ2-7 | TRBD1 | TRBV20-1 | NA | CSADRDRESYEQYF | TGCAGTGCTGACCGGGACAGGGAGTCCTACGAGCAGTACTTC
TRBJ2-7 | NA | TRBV15 | few | CATSRPPGEQYF | TGTGCCACCAGCAGACCCCCGGGCGAGCAGTACTTC
TRBJ2-7 | TRBD2 | TRBV5-1 | few | CASSAGLADEQYF | TGCGCCAGCAGCGCTGGACTAGCGGACGAGCAGTACTTC
TRBJ2-1 | TRBD2 | TRBV15 | NA | CATSKTPGLAESNEQFF | TGTGCCACCAGCAAAACTCCGGGACTAGCGGAGAGCAATGAGCAGTTCTTC
TRBJ2-5 | TRBD2 | TRBV28 | few | CASNPRASGSETQYF | TGTGCCAGCAATCCTCGGGCTAGCGGGTCAGAGACCCAGTACTTC
TRBJ2-1 | TRBD1 | TRBV18 | NA | CASSPLQGARNEQFF | TGTGCCAGCTCACCACTGCAGGGGGCGCGGAATGAGCAGTTCTTC
TRBJ2-4 | NA | TRBV29-1 | many | CSVVNTSTILAKNIQYF | TGCAGCGTTGTAAACACGTCCACAATTCTAGCCAAAAACATTCAGTACTTC
TRBJ1-4 | NA | TRBV20-1 | NA | CSATRTEATNEKLFF | TGCAGTGCTACCCGAACAGAGGCCACTAATGAAAAACTGTTTTTT
TRBJ1-2 | TRBD1 | TRBV4-1 | few | CASSQEGDRVIGYTF | TGCGCCAGCAGCCAAGAAGGGGACAGGGTTATTGGCTACACCTTC
TRBJ2-5 | TRBD2 | TRBV3-1 | NA | CASSQDRASGDQETQYF | TGTGCCAGCAGCCAAGATCGGGCTAGCGGGGACCAAGAGACCCAGTACTTC
TRBJ2-6 | NA | TRBV11-2 | NA | CASSRDGRSGANVRTF | TGTGCCAGCAGCCGGGACGGCCGCTCTGGGGCCAACGTCCGGACTTTC
TRBJ2-7 | NA | TRBV14 | NA | CASSLSAGALEQYF | TGTGCCAGCAGCCTCAGCGCGGGGGCCCTCGAGCAGTACTTC
TRBJ2-1 | TRBD2 | TRBV5-1 | NA | CASSSGLANNEQFF | TGCGCCAGCAGCTCGGGACTAGCTAACAATGAGCAGTTCTTC
TRBJ2-5 | TRBD1 | TRBV6-5 | NA | CASSHFQGASETQYF | TGTGCCAGCAGTCACTTCCAGGGGGCTAGTGAGACCCAGTACTTC
TRBJ2-1 | TRBD2 | TRBV6-5 | few | CASRTGLAINNEQFF | TGTGCCAGCAGAACCGGACTAGCGATTAACAATGAGCAGTTCTTC